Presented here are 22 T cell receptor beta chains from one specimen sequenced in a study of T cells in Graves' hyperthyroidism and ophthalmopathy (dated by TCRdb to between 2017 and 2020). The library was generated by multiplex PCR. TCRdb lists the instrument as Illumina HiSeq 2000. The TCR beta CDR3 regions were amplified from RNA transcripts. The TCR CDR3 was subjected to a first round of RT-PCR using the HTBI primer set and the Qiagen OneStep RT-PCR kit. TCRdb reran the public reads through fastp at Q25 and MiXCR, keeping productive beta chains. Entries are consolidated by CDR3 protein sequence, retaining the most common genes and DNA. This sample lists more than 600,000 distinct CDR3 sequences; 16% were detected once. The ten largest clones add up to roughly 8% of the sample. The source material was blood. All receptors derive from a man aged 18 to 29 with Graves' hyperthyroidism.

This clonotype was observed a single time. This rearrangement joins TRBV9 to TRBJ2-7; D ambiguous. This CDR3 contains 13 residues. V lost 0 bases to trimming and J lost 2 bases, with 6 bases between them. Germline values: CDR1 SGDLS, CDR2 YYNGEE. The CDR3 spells CASSVEVPYEQYF. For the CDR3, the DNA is TGTGCCAGCAGCGTAGAGGTACCCTACGAGCAGTACTTC.

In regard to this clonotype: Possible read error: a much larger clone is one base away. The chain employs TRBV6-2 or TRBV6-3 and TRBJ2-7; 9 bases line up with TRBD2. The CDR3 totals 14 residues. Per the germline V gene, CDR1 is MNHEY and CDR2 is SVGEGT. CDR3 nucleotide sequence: TGTGCCAGCAGTTACAGCGGGAGGAACTACGAGCAGCACTTC. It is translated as CASSYSGRNYEQHF.

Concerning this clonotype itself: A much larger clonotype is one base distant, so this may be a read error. The DNA for the CDR3 is TGTGCCTGGGAGGTAGCCGGGGAGCAGTACTTC. It codes for CAWEVAGEQYF. The V and J genes are TRBV30 and TRBJ2-7; D gene ambiguous. CDR3 size: 11 residues. From germline, CDR1 is GTSNPN and CDR2 SVGIG (reference sequence). Trimming left V 5 bases short and J 7 bases short, with 12 bases between.

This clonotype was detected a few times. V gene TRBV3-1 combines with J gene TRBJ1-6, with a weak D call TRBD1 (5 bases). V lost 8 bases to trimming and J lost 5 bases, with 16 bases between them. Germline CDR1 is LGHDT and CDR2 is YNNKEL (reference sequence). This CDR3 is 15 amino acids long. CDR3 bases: TGTGCCAGCGCCCCGGCGGCAGGGAATAATTCACCCCTCCACTTT. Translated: CASAPAAGNNSPLHF.

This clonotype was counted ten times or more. CDR3 nucleotides: TGTGCCAGCAATACAGGACAAGAGACCCAGTACTTC. Its translation: CASNTGQETQYF. The gene calls are TRBV28 and TRBJ2-5; D possibly corresponds to TRBD1 (5 bases). Germline V gene lookup returns CDR1 MDHEN and CDR2 SYDVKM. V lost 7 bases, J lost 2 bases, and 8 bases lay in between. The CDR3 runs to 12 residues. The full variable domain, with the rest looked up from reference TRBV28 and TRBJ2-5, is DVKVTQSSRYLVKRTGEKVFLECVQDMDHENMFWYRQDPGLGLRLIYFSYDVKMKEKGDIPEGYSVSREKKERFSLILESASTNQTSMYLCASNTGQETQYFGPGTRLLVL.

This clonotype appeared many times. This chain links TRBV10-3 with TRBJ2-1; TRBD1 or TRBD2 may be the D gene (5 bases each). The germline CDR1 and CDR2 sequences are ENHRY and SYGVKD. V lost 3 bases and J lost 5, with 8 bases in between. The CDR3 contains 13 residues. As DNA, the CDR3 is TGTGCCATCAGTGATAAGGGACACAATGAGCAGTTCTTC. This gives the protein CAISDKGHNEQFF.

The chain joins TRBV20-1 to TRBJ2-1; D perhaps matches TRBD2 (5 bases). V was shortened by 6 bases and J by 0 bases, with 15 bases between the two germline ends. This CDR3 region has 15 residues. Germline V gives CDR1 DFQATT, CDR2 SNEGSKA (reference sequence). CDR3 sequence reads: CSAILATSSYNEQFF. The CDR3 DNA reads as TGCAGTGCAATTTTAGCCACTAGCTCCTACAATGAGCAGTTCTTC.

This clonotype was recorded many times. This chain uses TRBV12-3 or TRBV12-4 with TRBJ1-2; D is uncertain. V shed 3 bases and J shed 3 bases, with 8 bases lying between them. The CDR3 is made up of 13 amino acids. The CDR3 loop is CASSFGFHYGYTF. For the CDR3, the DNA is TGTGCCAGCAGTTTCGGGTTCCACTATGGCTACACCTTC.

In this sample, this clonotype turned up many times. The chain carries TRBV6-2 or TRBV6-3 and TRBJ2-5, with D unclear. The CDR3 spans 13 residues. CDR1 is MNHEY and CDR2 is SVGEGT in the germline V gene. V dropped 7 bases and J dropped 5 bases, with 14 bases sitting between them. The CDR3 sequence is CASTGDPDETQYF. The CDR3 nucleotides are TGTGCCAGCACTGGGGATCCTGATGAGACCCAGTACTTC.

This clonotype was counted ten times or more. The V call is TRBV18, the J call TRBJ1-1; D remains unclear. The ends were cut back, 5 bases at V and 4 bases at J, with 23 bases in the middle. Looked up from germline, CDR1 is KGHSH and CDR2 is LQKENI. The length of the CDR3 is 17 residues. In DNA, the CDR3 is TGTGCCAGCTCAACTGTCAGGAGCCGGGCTATGGGCACTGAAGCTTTCTTT. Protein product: CASSTVRSRAMGTEAFF. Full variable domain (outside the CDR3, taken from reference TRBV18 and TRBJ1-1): NAGVMQNPRHLVRRRGQEARLRCSPMKGHSHVYWYRQLPEEGLKFMVYLQKENIIDESGMPKERFSAEFPKEGPSILRIQQVVRGDSAAYFCASSTVRSRAMGTEAFFGQGTRLTVV.

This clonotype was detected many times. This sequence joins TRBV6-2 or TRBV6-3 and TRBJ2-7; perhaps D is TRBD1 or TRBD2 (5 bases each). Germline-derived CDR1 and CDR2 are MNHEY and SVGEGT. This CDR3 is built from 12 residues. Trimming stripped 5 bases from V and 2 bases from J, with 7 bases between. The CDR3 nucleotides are TGTGCCAGCAGTCGGGGCCCCTACGAGCAGTACTTC. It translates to CASSRGPYEQYF.

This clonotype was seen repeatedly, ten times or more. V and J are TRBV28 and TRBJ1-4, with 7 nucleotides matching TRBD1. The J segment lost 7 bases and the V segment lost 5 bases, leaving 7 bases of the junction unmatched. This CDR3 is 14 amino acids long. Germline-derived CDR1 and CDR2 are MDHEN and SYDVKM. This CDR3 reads CASSQRQGREKLFF. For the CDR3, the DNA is TGTGCCAGCAGTCAACGACAGGGTCGTGAAAAACTGTTTTTT.

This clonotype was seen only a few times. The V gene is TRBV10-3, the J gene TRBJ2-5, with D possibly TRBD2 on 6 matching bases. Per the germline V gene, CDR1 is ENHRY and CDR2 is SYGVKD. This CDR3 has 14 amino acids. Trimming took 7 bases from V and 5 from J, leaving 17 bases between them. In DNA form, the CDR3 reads TGTGCCATCAAAGGGACTTCTGAGCGGGAGACCCAGTACTTC. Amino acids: CAIKGTSERETQYF.

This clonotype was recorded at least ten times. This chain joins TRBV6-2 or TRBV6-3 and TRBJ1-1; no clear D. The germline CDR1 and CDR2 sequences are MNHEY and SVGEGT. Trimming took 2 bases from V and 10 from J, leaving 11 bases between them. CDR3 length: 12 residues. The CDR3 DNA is TGTGCCAGCAGTTACGGACGAGATGGAGCTTTCTTT. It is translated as CASSYGRDGAFF.

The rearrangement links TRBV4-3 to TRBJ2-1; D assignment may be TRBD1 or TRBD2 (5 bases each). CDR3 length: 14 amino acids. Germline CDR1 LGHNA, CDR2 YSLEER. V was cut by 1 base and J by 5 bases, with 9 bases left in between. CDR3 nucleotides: TGCGCCAGCAGCCAAGCAGGGACCGACAATGAGCAGTTCTTC. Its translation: CASSQAGTDNEQFF.

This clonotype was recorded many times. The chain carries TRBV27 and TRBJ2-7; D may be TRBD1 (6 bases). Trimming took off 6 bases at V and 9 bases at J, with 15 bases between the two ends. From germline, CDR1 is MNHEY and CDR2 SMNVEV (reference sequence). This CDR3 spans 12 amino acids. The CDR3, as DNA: TGTGCCAGCAGCTTCGCAGGGGACGCGCAGTACTTC. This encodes CASSFAGDAQYF.

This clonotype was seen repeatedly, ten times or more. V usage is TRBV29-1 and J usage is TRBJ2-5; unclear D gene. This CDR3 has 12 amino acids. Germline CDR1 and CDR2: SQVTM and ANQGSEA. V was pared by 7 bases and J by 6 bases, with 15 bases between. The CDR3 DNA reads TGCAGCGCCAATGTGCAGCGACAGACCCAGTACTTC. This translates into CSANVQRQTQYF.

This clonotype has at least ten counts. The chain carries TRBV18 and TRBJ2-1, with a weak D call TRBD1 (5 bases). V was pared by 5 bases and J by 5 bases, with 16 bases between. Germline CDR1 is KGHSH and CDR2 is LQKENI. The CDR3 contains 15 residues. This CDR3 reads CASSFSRAANNEQFF. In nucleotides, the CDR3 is TGTGCCAGCTCATTCTCCAGGGCGGCTAACAATGAGCAGTTCTTC.

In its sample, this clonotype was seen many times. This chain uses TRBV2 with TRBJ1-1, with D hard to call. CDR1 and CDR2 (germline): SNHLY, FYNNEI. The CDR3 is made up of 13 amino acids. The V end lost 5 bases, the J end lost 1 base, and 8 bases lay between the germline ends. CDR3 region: CASSHTPNTEAFF. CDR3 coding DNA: TGTGCCAGCAGTCATACACCGAACACTGAAGCTTTCTTT.

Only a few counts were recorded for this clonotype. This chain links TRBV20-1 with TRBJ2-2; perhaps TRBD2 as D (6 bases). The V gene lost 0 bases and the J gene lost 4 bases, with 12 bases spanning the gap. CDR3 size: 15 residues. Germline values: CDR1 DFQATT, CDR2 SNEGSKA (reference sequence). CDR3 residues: CSARDPGSPTGELFF. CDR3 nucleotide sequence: TGCAGTGCTAGAGATCCCGGGAGTCCCACCGGGGAGCTGTTTTTT.

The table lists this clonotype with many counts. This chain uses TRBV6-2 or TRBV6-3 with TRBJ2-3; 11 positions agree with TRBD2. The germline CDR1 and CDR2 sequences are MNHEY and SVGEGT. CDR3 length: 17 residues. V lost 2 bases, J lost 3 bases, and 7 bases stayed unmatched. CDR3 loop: CASSYVAGGPGTDTQYF. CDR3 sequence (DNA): TGTGCCAGCAGTTACGTAGCGGGAGGGCCGGGGACAGATACGCAGTATTTT.

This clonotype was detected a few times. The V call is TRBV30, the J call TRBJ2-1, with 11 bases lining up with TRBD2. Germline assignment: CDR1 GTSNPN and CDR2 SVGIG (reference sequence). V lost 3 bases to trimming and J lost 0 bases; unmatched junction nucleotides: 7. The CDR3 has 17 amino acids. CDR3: CAWRGLADQSSYNEQFF. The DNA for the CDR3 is TGTGCCTGGAGGGGACTAGCGGACCAGAGCTCCTACAATGAGCAGTTCTTC.